This TCR beta chain was profiled in a study of a mutant IDH1 vaccine in newly diagnosed glioma. As for the study in general: Initiation of the vaccine course occurred 4-6 weeks after radiotherapy alone, or alongside temozolomide cycles. Treated patients, averaging roughly 40 years, were roughly 62% male and around 38% female. Those enrolled had earlier been treated with radiotherapy, temozolomide, or both, mostly both. At week 47 came visit V13, while visit V12 had come at week 35.

Notes on this clone: What it binds is unknown. The germline gene is not matched at one end of the junction; a read error may be the cause.

Time point noted: week 35, safety follow-up. Vaccine doses each comprised 300 ug of mutant IDH1 20-mer peptide, with topical imiquimod. The table came from immunoSEQ multiplex PCR; TCRdb's copy has only in-frame clones and leaves some out. The table lists 50,000 to 75,000 clones, roughly 68% of them singletons. The receptor was isolated from a man over 45 with glioma. Sequenced material: PBMCs, taken from a glioma patient whose treatment included an IDH1 peptide vaccine.

The CDR3, as DNA: TGCGCCAGCAGCGCCCGGGACGACGTCGTGTTCTTC. Its protein is CASSARDDVVFF. V is TRBV5-1 and J is TRBJ2-7, with D perhaps given as TRBD1 or TRBD2 (5 bases each). CDR1 is SGHRS, CDR2 YFSETQ, per germline. This CDR3 region has 12 residues.